Shown below are 13 T cell receptor beta chains from a single sample sequenced in a study of PD-L1 blockade in urothelial cancer. TCRdb keeps only in-frame clones here, not all; method: immunoSEQ multiplex PCR. Counted here are roughly 43,000 clones, over 75% occurring once; the ten biggest clones make up roughly 16%. Time point of the sample: pretreatment peripheral blood. Material: PBMCs, obtained around atezolizumab (anti-PD-L1) treatment. The receptors stem from a man in his 60s with urothelial cancer.

The CDR3 loop reads CASSQDGLAGAWNEQFF. The CDR3 region has the DNA TGCGCCAGCAGCCAAGATGGGTTGGCGGGAGCTTGGAATGAGCAGTTCTTC. This chain connects TRBV4-1 to TRBJ2-1; 7 nucleotides line up with TRBD2. Per germline, CDR1 MGHRA and CDR2 YSYEKL. V gave up 0 bases and J gave up 7 bases; unmatched junction bases: 12. The CDR3 sequence is 17 residues long.

This clone is a singleton in its sample. The rearrangement links TRBV28 to TRBJ1-2; 10 nucleotides agree with TRBD1. This CDR3 is 16 amino acids long. J was trimmed by 8 bases and V by 0 bases; bases with no gene match: 9. Germline loops: CDR1 MDHEN, CDR2 SYDVKM. CDR3 in amino acids: CASSLWVGTGAGGYTF. CDR3 sequence (DNA): TGTGCCAGCAGTTTATGGGTCGGGACAGGGGCTGGCGGCTACACCTTC.

The genes are TRBV5-6 and TRBJ1-2; perhaps TRBD1 as D (5 bases). This CDR3 region has 16 residues. Germline CDR1 is SGHDT and CDR2 is YYEEEE. The V end was cut by 1 base, the J end by 5 bases, with 18 bases between. The chain's CDR3 is CASSLWGGGSAYGYTF. The CDR3 DNA reads as TGTGCCAGCAGCTTGTGGGGCGGGGGTTCGGCTTATGGCTACACCTTC.

The rearrangement uses TRBV18 and TRBJ1-1; 8 bases map to TRBD1. This CDR3 comprises 13 residues. The V gene end was trimmed by 8 bases and the J gene end by 4 bases; junction bases not matched to a gene: 6. Germline CDR1 KGHSH, CDR2 LQKENI. The DNA of the CDR3 is TGTGCCAGCCTTTATGGGACAGGCACTGAAGCTTTCTTT. This sequence encodes CASLYGTGTEAFF.

The CDR3 bases are TGTGCCATCAGTGTTGACGGAGTCTCCTACGAGCAGTACTTC. Encoded protein: CAISVDGVSYEQYF. This rearrangement joins TRBV10-3 to TRBJ2-7; D unresolved. V was trimmed by 4 bases and J by 0 bases, leaving 10 bases between them. Germline V gene sequence: CDR1 ENHRY, CDR2 SYGVKD. This CDR3 has 14 amino acids.

This clone was seen once. The chain combines TRBV4-1 with TRBJ1-2; D unresolved. The V end was cut by 0 bases, the J end by 4 bases, with 12 bases between. The CDR3 has 15 amino acids. Germline V gives CDR1 MGHRA, CDR2 YSYEKL. CDR3 bases: TGCGCCAGCAGCCAAGATAACAGCTACTTCTATGGCTACACCTTC. It yields the protein CASSQDNSYFYGYTF.

The chain carries TRBV11-2 and TRBJ2-3; 7 bases agree with TRBD1. The germline gives CDR1 SGHAT, CDR2 FQNNGV. This CDR3 has 16 amino acids. Losses at the gene ends were 5 bases for V and 3 bases for J; bases not matched to a gene: 11. The chain's CDR3 is CASSPRDSYLTDTQYF. DNA for the CDR3: TGTGCCAGCAGCCCCCGGGACAGCTATCTTACAGATACGCAGTATTTT.

CDR3 protein: CAWSGLGEGVGYEQYF. As DNA, the CDR3 is TGTGCCTGGAGTGGTTTGGGGGAGGGAGTAGGGTACGAGCAGTACTTC. The chain joins TRBV30 to TRBJ2-7, with 7 bases fitting TRBD2. After removal of 1 base from V and 4 bases from J, the junction contained 13 bases not matched to a gene. The CDR3 covers 16 residues. Germline loops: CDR1 GTSNPN, CDR2 SVGIG (reference sequence).

The chain uses TRBV29-1 and TRBJ2-5; D is perhaps TRBD2 (6 bases). The CDR3 extends over 15 amino acids. V gave up 6 bases and J gave up 2 bases, with 19 bases separating them. CDR1 SQVTM and CDR2 ANQGSEA come from the germline V gene. CDR3 sequence: CSVRPPGLVQETQYF. CDR3 sequence (DNA): TGCAGCGTCCGACCCCCGGGACTGGTTCAAGAGACCCAGTACTTC.

By share of the sample, this clone is medium-sized (0.01 to 0.1%). The rearrangement joins TRBV15 to TRBJ2-1; the D is unclear. V lost 0 bases and J 1 base, leaving 10 bases between the germline ends. CDR1 and CDR2 from the germline V gene are LNHNV and YYDKDF (reference sequence). The CDR3 covers 16 residues. CDR3 in DNA: TGTGCCACCAGCAGAGATGGTGTCAGGTCCTACAATGAGCAGTTCTTC. Amino acids: CATSRDGVRSYNEQFF.

V usage is TRBV29-1 and J usage is TRBJ2-5, with no clear D. V gave up 8 bases and J gave up 5 bases, with 12 bases separating them. CDR3 size: 11 residues. Germline lookup yields CDR1 SQVTM and CDR2 ANQGSEA. This chain's CDR3 is CSTTRAETQYF. The DNA for the CDR3 is TGCAGCACCACAAGAGCGGAGACCCAGTACTTC.

V usage is TRBV27 and J usage is TRBJ2-1; 11 bases agree with TRBD2. Germline lookup yields CDR1 MNHEY and CDR2 SMNVEV (reference sequence). The CDR3 is 19 residues long. Losses at the gene ends were 3 bases for V and 0 bases for J; bases not matched to a gene: 10. CDR3 in DNA: TGTGCCAGCAGTTTGAGGGCTAGCGGGGGGAACAGCTCCTACAATGAGCAGTTCTTC. Encoded protein: CASSLRASGGNSSYNEQFF.

The sample holds one count of this clone. CDR3 residues: CAIKRGLNTGELFF. Written as DNA, the CDR3 is TGTGCAATAAAAAGGGGGCTTAACACCGGGGAGCTGTTTTTT. The chain joins TRBV7-8 to TRBJ2-2; 7 nucleotides align to TRBD1. Germline CDR1 reads SGHVS; CDR2 reads FQNEAQ. CDR3 length: 14 amino acids.